A single T cell receptor beta chain is shown here with its context. This may come from a read error, since a much larger clone is one base off. This sample was included in a study of T cells in Graves' hyperthyroidism and ophthalmopathy. Germline V gene data show CDR1 as SGHNT and CDR2 as YENEEA. The CDR3 is 16 residues long. Regions amplified from RNA transcripts were the TCR beta CDR3 regions. HTBI primers drove first-round RT-PCR of the TCR CDR3. From the multiplex PCR reads, TCRdb called clonotypes with MiXCR, one entry per CDR3 protein. The table lists fewer than 650,000 distinct CDR3 sequences, more than 13% of them singletons.

This receptor was obtained from a woman under 30 with Graves' ophthalmopathy. The chain uses TRBV11-3 and TRBJ2-2; 9 bases align to TRBD1. Sequencing input: blood. CDR3 sequence reads: CASSLLGQGNAGELFF. CDR3 DNA sequence: TGTGCCAGCAGCCTACTAGGACAGGGGAACGCCGGGGAGCTGTTTTTT.